This note documents a single T cell receptor beta chain sequence. The antigen remains unidentified. V lost 4 bases to trimming and J lost 0 bases, with 12 bases between them. Germline CDR1 reads MNHEY; CDR2 reads SVGAGI. This CDR3 is built from 15 residues. The sample is drawn from a study of cytomegalovirus exposure and HLA in healthy donors. The wider study: Earlier findings included some 120 million unique TCR beta sequences obtained from about 180 million T cells.

Broader study findings: Presence/absence analyses assumed roughly uniform sequencing depth across donors, which may not hold.

The PCR used 60 Vbeta and 13 Jbeta primers. Assay: immunoSEQ multiplex PCR; the TCRdb copy retains only in-frame clones and omits some. The sample carries 150,000 to 200,000 clones, about 59% recorded once. The sequencing sample was made of PBMCs. The sequence was collected from a man aged 40-49 years in good health and CMV-seronegative. This chain joins TRBV6-5 and TRBJ1-1; no clear D. The CDR3 DNA reads TGTGCCAGCAGTTCCTCGGCCGATATGAACACTGAAGCTTTCTTT. This encodes CASSSSADMNTEAFF.